This T cell receptor beta chain was found in a study of T and B cells in COVID-19 patients. Whole-study results and caveats: Patients with COVID-19 reportedly showed strongly skewed T cell receptor beta variable and joining gene usage.

TRB rearrangements were amplified by multiplex PCR with BIOMED2 TRB-A/B primers. TCRdb re-called the multiplex PCR reads through MiXCR, storing one row per CDR3 protein. The sample contains approximately 17,000 distinct CDR3 sequences, around a quarter of which appear only once. In the case of this clonotype: Its antigen remains unidentified.

J was trimmed by 1 base and V by 4 bases; bases with no gene match: 6. The germline V gene encodes CDR1 SGHNT and CDR2 YYREEE (reference sequence). The CDR3 totals 16 residues. Each TRB amplification used about 250-550 ng of genomic DNA from blood. Specimen: blood. The chain recombines TRBV5-4 with TRBJ2-5; 11 nucleotides align to TRBD2. The source is a human donor who had recovered from COVID-19. CDR3 sequence: CASSPSGGRLQETQYF. CDR3 sequence (DNA): TGTGCCAGCAGCCCTAGCGGGGGGAGACTCCAAGAGACCCAGTACTTC.